This T cell receptor beta chain is from a study of T cells after yellow fever vaccination. Study context: SMART-Seq v4 Ultra Low Input prepared the low-cell-number fractions.

This CDR3 region has 19 residues. The junction had 17 bases not matched to a gene; V was cut back by 2 bases and J by 0 bases. Germline CDR1 reads SGHRS; CDR2 reads YFSETQ. TCRdb passed the 5' RACE reads through MiXCR, listing each CDR3 protein once. The data show 400,000 to 450,000 distinct CDR3 sequences, 18% seen once. This chain uses TRBV5-1 with TRBJ2-7; the match to TRBD1 covers 7 bases. The input for sequencing was PBMCs, taken before the yellow fever booster vaccination. The clonotype was recovered from a man aged 18 to 30 who received the YFV17D yellow fever vaccine. For the CDR3, the DNA is TGCGCCAGCAGCTTACGGGACAGCCGACAAAAAGCTAGCTCCTACGAGCAGTACGTC. Translation: CASSLRDSRQKASSYEQYV.